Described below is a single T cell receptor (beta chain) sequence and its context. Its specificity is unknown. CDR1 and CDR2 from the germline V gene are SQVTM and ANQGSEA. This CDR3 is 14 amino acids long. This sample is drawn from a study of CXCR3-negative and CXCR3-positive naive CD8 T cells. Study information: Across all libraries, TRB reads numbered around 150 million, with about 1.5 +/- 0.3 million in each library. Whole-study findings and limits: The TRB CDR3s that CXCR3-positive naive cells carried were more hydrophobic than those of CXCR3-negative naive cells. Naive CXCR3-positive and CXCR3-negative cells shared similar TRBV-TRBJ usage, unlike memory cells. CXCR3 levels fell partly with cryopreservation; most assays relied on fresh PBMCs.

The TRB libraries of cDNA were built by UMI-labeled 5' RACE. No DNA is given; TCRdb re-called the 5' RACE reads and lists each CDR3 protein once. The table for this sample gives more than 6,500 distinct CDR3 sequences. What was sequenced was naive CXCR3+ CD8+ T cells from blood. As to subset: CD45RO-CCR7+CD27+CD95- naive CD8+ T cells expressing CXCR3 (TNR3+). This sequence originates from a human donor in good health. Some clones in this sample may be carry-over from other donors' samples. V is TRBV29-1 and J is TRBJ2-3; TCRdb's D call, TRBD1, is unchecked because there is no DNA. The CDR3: CSVQTGYLTDTQYF.